The 27 T cell receptor beta chains listed next were all sequenced from one sample in a study of OX40 agonist ivuxolimab in advanced cancers. Clones were read by immunoSEQ multiplex PCR, and TCRdb kept only the in-frame ones, dropping some. The sample contains over 25,000 clones, around 90% of which appear only once. The source was CD4+ or CD8+ T cells sorted from blood, collected in a trial of the OX40 agonist ivuxolimab. Receptors originate from an adult with an advanced solid tumor such as melanoma, head and neck, liver or kidney cancer.

This chain connects TRBV9 to TRBJ1-5; D remains unclear. This CDR3 region has 13 residues. The germline V gene encodes CDR1 SGDLS and CDR2 YYNGEE. V gave up 0 bases and J gave up 7 bases, with 8 bases separating them. CDR3 region: CASSVGTGQPQHF. The CDR3 bases are TGTGCCAGCAGCGTAGGTACGGGCCAGCCCCAGCATTTT.

The rearrangement joins TRBV27 to TRBJ2-1, with D tentatively TRBD2 (6 bases). CDR3 size: 16 residues. V was trimmed by 7 bases and J by 3 bases, leaving 19 bases between them. The germline V gene has CDR1 MNHEY and CDR2 SMNVEV (reference sequence). The CDR3 loop reads CASTKDYPTDYNEQFF. For the CDR3, the DNA is TGTGCCAGCACAAAGGACTACCCCACAGACTACAATGAGCAGTTCTTC.

The chain combines TRBV4-2 with TRBJ2-6, with 9 positions matching TRBD2. The junction had 14 bases not matched to a gene; V was cut back by 0 bases and J by 2 bases. The CDR3 sequence is 21 residues long. Germline loops: CDR1 LGHNA, CDR2 YNFKEQ. CDR3 loop: CASSQEFSGTSFLTGANVLTF. Written as DNA, the CDR3 is TGTGCCAGCAGCCAAGAATTTTCCGGGACTAGCTTTTTGACTGGGGCCAACGTCCTGACTTTC.

V is TRBV9 and J is TRBJ2-2; D is possibly TRBD2 (5 bases). V gave up 0 bases and J gave up 7 bases, with 16 bases separating them. The CDR3 totals 16 residues. From germline, CDR1 is SGDLS and CDR2 YYNGEE. CDR3 bases: TGTGCCAGCAGCGTAGCTGAGGGCTTAGGTAACGGGGAGCTGTTTTTT. Translation gives CASSVAEGLGNGELFF.

CDR3 nucleotide sequence: TGTGCCACCCACTCCGGGGGAACAGATACGCAGTATTTT. The encoded protein is CATHSGGTDTQYF. This chain connects TRBV19 to TRBJ2-3; D might be TRBD2 (6 bases). The CDR3 is 13 amino acids. Per the germline V gene, CDR1 is LNHDA and CDR2 is SQIVND (reference sequence). Trimming left V 10 bases short and J 3 bases short, with 14 bases between.

The chain couples TRBV27 to TRBJ1-5, with 10 bases aligning to TRBD1. The CDR3 contains 16 residues. Germline V gene data show CDR1 as MNHEY and CDR2 as SMNVEV (reference sequence). Unmatched junction bases numbered 2, after V lost 1 base and J lost 2 bases. This CDR3 reads CASSLYGTGGNQPQHF. The CDR3 DNA follows: TGTGCCAGCAGTTTATACGGGACAGGGGGCAATCAGCCCCAGCATTTT.

The J gene is TRBJ1-1, the V gene TRBV6-5; 7 bases match TRBD1. CDR3 length: 14 residues. J was trimmed by 4 bases and V by 5 bases; bases with no gene match: 7. Per germline, CDR1 MNHEY and CDR2 SVGAGI. The CDR3 here is CASSDRTGGTEAFF. The CDR3 DNA sequence: TGTGCCAGCAGTGACCGGACAGGCGGCACTGAAGCTTTCTTT.

This chain connects TRBV6-1 to TRBJ2-7; TRBD2 matches at 7 bases. Trimming took 6 bases from V and 11 from J; bases not matched to a gene: 13. The CDR3 length is 13 residues. Germline CDR1 is MNHNS and CDR2 is SASEGT. CDR3: CASSLGTTVPKYF. CDR3 nucleotides: TGTGCCAGCAGCCTCGGGACTACCGTACCAAAGTACTTC.

V gene TRBV5-1 combines with J gene TRBJ1-2, with TRBD1 matching 9 bases. Germline V gene lookup returns CDR1 SGHRS and CDR2 YFSETQ. V lost 1 base, J lost 4 bases, and 8 bases stayed unmatched. This CDR3 has 16 amino acids. The CDR3 spells CASSLQTGGISYGYTF. The CDR3 DNA follows: TGCGCCAGCAGCTTGCAGACAGGGGGGATATCCTATGGCTACACCTTC.

V gene TRBV6-6 combines with J gene TRBJ1-5, with 8 nucleotides matching TRBD1. With 2 bases clipped from V and 5 bases from J, the junction kept 5 bases outside the gene matches. This CDR3 spans 15 amino acids. Germline V gives CDR1 MNHNY, CDR2 SVGAGI (reference sequence). The CDR3 bases are TGTGCCAGCAGTTACGAGGGGACAGGTGATCAGCCCCAGCATTTT. This codes for CASSYEGTGDQPQHF.

A single count supports this clone. The gene calls are TRBV4-2 and TRBJ1-1, with D possibly being TRBD1 (6 bases). From germline, CDR1 is LGHNA and CDR2 YNFKEQ. The length of the CDR3 is 15 residues. V shed 0 bases and J shed 5 bases, with 13 bases lying between them. The DNA for the CDR3 is TGTGCCAGCAGCCAAGACGGGGGGCTGGGGACTGAAGCTTTCTTT. Amino acid sequence: CASSQDGGLGTEAFF.

J is TRBJ2-3 and V is TRBV5-1; 12 positions match TRBD2. Per germline, CDR1 SGHRS and CDR2 YFSETQ. J was trimmed by 3 bases and V by 3 bases; bases with no gene match: 2. The CDR3 has 15 amino acids. In nucleotides, the CDR3 is TGCGCCAGCAGCTCGACTAGCGGGAGAACAGATACGCAGTATTTT. It translates to CASSSTSGRTDTQYF.

The V and J genes are TRBV7-9 and TRBJ1-1, with D possibly being TRBD1 (6 bases). The CDR3 is 14 residues long. The germline V gene has CDR1 SEHNR and CDR2 FQNEAQ (reference sequence). With 3 bases removed from V and 5 bases from J, the gap between germline ends came to 13 bases. The CDR3 here is CASSFEGRGTEAFF. In DNA form, the CDR3 reads TGTGCCAGCAGCTTTGAGGGCAGGGGAACTGAAGCTTTCTTT.

The chain employs TRBV30 and TRBJ2-1; D not resolved. The CDR3 is 13 residues long. V was trimmed by 6 bases and J by 9 bases, leaving 18 bases between them. Germline V gene lookup returns CDR1 GTSNPN and CDR2 SVGIG (reference sequence). The CDR3: CACAPRDYGEQFF. The CDR3 nucleotides read TGTGCCTGCGCTCCGAGAGATTACGGTGAGCAGTTCTTC.

Only a few counts were recorded for this clone. The genes are TRBV7-9 and TRBJ2-1, with unresolved D. Germline V gene sequence: CDR1 SEHNR, CDR2 FQNEAQ (reference sequence). The ends were cut back, 1 base at V and 10 bases at J, with 8 bases in the middle. CDR3 length: 12 residues. The CDR3 DNA reads TGTGCCAGCAGCTTAGGGCTGAGAGAGCAGTTCTTC. It codes for CASSLGLREQFF.

V usage is TRBV18 and J usage is TRBJ2-5, with D uncertain. Trimming took 0 bases from V and 5 from J, leaving 4 bases between them. Germline CDR1 KGHSH, CDR2 LQKENI. The CDR3 covers 12 residues. The CDR3 DNA reads TGTGCCAGCTCACCACCGGGGGAGACCCAGTACTTC. Translated, it gives CASSPPGETQYF.

V usage is TRBV6-1 and J usage is TRBJ2-4; D is ambiguous. The CDR3 has 14 amino acids. V was pared by 1 base and J by 4 bases, with 8 bases between. Germline V gene sequence: CDR1 MNHNS, CDR2 SASEGT. CDR3 nucleotides: TGTGCCAGCAGTGAAGGGGTGGGTAAAAACATTCAGTACTTC. It specifies CASSEGVGKNIQYF.

This chain joins TRBV6-4 and TRBJ2-3, with 13 bases that match TRBD2. The CDR3 extends over 15 amino acids. Germline-derived CDR1 and CDR2 are MRHNA and SNTAGT. Germline trimming cut 7 bases from V and 3 bases from J; bases unmatched to any gene: 4. CDR3 loop: CASKTSGGSTDTQYF. The DNA of the CDR3 is TGTGCCAGCAAGACTAGCGGGGGGTCGACAGATACGCAGTATTTT.

V gene TRBV5-6 combines with J gene TRBJ2-5; D is unclear. Germline assignment: CDR1 SGHDT and CDR2 YYEEEE. Trimming pared 2 bases from V and 2 bases from J, leaving 10 bases between. This CDR3 region has 14 residues. The CDR3 protein is CASSFPTDQETQYF. DNA of the CDR3: TGTGCCAGCAGCTTTCCTACAGATCAAGAGACCCAGTACTTC.

The chain employs TRBV4-2 and TRBJ1-4; D may be TRBD1 (5 bases). The CDR3 runs 17 residues. V was cut by 0 bases and J by 0 bases, with 11 bases left in between. CDR1 LGHNA and CDR2 YNFKEQ come from the germline V gene. CDR3 in DNA: TGTGCCAGCAGCCAAGATTTTGTAGGGGCAACTAATGAAAAACTGTTTTTT. This codes for CASSQDFVGATNEKLFF.

The chain carries TRBV2 and TRBJ1-1; TRBD1 matches 8 bases. The CDR3 runs to 14 residues. Per germline, CDR1 SNHLY and CDR2 FYNNEI. Unmatched junction bases numbered 7, after V lost 6 bases and J lost 4 bases. The CDR3, as DNA: TGTGCCAGCAGCCTTCGGACAGGGCTCACTGAAGCTTTCTTT. Encoded protein: CASSLRTGLTEAFF.

The J gene is TRBJ2-2, the V gene TRBV29-1, with D perhaps being TRBD1 or TRBD2 (6 bases each). V was cut by 5 bases and J by 0 bases, with 16 bases left in between. From germline, CDR1 is SQVTM and CDR2 ANQGSEA. The CDR3 runs to 16 residues. CDR3 sequence reads: CSVWGAGPSNTGELFF. In nucleotides, the CDR3 is TGCAGCGTTTGGGGGGCGGGACCATCGAACACCGGGGAGCTGTTTTTT.

The rearrangement joins TRBV6-4 to TRBJ2-1; TRBD2 agrees at 8 bases. Trimming removed 5 bases from V and 8 bases from J; junction bases left unmatched: 11. CDR1 is MRHNA and CDR2 is SNTAGT in the germline V gene. The CDR3 consists of 15 residues. CDR3 DNA sequence: TGTGCCAGCAGTTACGCGGGGGGCCCGTCAGATGAGCAGTTCTTC. The encoded protein is CASSYAGGPSDEQFF.

The chain joins TRBV5-6 to TRBJ2-7, with no clear D. Per germline, CDR1 SGHDT and CDR2 YYEEEE. V shed 0 bases and J shed 4 bases, with 5 bases lying between them. The CDR3 has 12 amino acids. For the CDR3, the DNA is TGTGCCAGCAGCTTGGGCGATTACGAGCAGTACTTC. As protein: CASSLGDYEQYF.

The gene calls are TRBV6-5 and TRBJ1-2; no clear D gene. The CDR3 is 14 residues long. The germline V and J ends were trimmed by 5 bases and 2 bases, with 12 bases remaining between them. The germline V gene has CDR1 MNHEY and CDR2 SVGAGI. CDR3 coding DNA: TGTGCCAGCAGTGAAGGTCCAGAGAACTATGGCTACACCTTC. Its translation is CASSEGPENYGYTF.

The chain combines TRBV29-1 with TRBJ1-2, with D possibly being TRBD1 (5 bases). The CDR3 spans 12 residues. Trimming removed 6 bases from V and 8 bases from J, with 16 bases in between. Germline values: CDR1 SQVTM, CDR2 ANQGSEA. The CDR3 is CSVTGTVEGYTF. CDR3 in DNA: TGCAGCGTAACCGGGACGGTGGAGGGCTACACCTTC.

This clone showed up just once. The chain combines TRBV5-4 with TRBJ2-7; TRBD1 matches at 10 bases. CDR1 is SGHNT, CDR2 YYREEE, per germline (reference sequence). The CDR3 consists of 14 residues. The trim removed 10 bases at V and 7 bases at J, leaving 14 bases unmatched. Written as DNA, the CDR3 is TGTGCCTGCGGACAGGGGGTACAGCCGGGGGAGCAGTACTTC. Translated: CACGQGVQPGEQYF.